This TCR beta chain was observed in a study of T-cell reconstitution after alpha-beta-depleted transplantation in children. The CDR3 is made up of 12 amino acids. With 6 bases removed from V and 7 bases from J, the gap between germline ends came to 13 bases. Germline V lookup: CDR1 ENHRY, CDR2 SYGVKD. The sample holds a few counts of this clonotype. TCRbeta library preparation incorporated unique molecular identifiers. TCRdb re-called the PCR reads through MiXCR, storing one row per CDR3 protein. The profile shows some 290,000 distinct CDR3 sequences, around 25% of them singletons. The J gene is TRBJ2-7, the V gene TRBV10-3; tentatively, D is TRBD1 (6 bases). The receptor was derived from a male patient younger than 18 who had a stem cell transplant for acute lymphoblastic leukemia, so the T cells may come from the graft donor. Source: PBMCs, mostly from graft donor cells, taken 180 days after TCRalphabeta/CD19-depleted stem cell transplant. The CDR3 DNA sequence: TGTGCCATCAGCAACAGGGCGGGTGAGCAGTACTTC. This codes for CAISNRAGEQYF.